Sequencing of this T cell receptor beta chain was carried out in a study of vaccination and CD4 T cells after COVID-19. Looking at the study overall: The post-COVID samples were taken a median around 100 days after diagnosis, anywhere from 35 to 161. Each control culture was treated with a CEFX pool, an HIV-1 Nef pool, or no peptide.

As for this clonotype: The antigen is not known.

This CDR3 spans 16 amino acids. The ends were cut back, 5 bases at V and 4 bases at J, with 21 bases in the middle. In germline, CDR1 is SGHVS, CDR2 FQNEAQ. With the Oncomine TCR Beta short-read assay, DNA from cultured CD4+ T cells was sequenced. After culture, CD4+ T cells served as the source for genomic DNA extraction. Using its own MiXCR run on the PCR reads, TCRdb lists one record per CDR3 protein. The table has 20,000 to 30,000 distinct CDR3 sequences, about 40% seen once. General observations from the study: Among those convalescent, a median roughly 90% of reactive clones emerged solely post-vaccination.

Treatment: approximately 10-day PBMC culture with coronavirus spike peptide pools or control peptides (ViraFEST assay). Sequences were obtained from CD4+ T cells from blood, cultured in vitro. This clonotype was obtained from a human donor who had recovered from COVID-19. The rearrangement uses TRBV7-8 and TRBJ2-7, with D maybe TRBD2 (5 bases). CDR3 DNA: TGTGCCAGCAGCCCCCACAGTGTCGCGGGCGGGTACGAGCAGTACTTC. Its translation: CASSPHSVAGGYEQYF.